This passage covers 6 T cell receptor beta chains from one sample sequenced in a study of PD-1 blockade in mismatch repair-deficient tumors. The table came from immunoSEQ multiplex PCR; TCRdb's copy has only in-frame clones and leaves some out. The sample includes around 120,000 clones, 70% to 90% of them seen just once. The starting material was peripheral blood, obtained 44 weeks after starting pembrolizumab. Receptor source: an adult with mismatch repair-deficient cancer.

This clone was counted many times. The chain uses TRBV27 and TRBJ2-1; tentative D call: TRBD2 (6 bases). Trimming took off 3 bases at V and 9 bases at J, with 12 bases between the two ends. The CDR3 runs 13 residues. In germline, CDR1 is MNHEY, CDR2 SMNVEV (reference sequence). CDR3 sequence reads: CASSFTVGGEQFF. In DNA, the CDR3 is TGTGCCAGCAGTTTCACAGTGGGGGGTGAGCAGTTCTTC.

The chain couples TRBV28 to TRBJ1-1, with 7 bases identical to TRBD1. J was trimmed by 4 bases and V by 3 bases; bases with no gene match: 11. The CDR3 runs 16 residues. Germline loops: CDR1 MDHEN, CDR2 SYDVKM. For the CDR3, the DNA is TGTGCCAGCAGTTTGCCCTCGACAGGGTTGCGCACTGAAGCTTTCTTT. Protein sequence: CASSLPSTGLRTEAFF.

This clone appeared a single time. The chain combines TRBV6-6 with TRBJ2-7; 8 nucleotides line up with TRBD1. J gave up 4 bases and V 4 bases, and 0 bases lay outside the gene matches. There are 12 residues in the CDR3. The germline V gene encodes CDR1 MNHNY and CDR2 SVGAGI (reference sequence). DNA for the CDR3: TGTGCCAGCAGTTGGACAGGGTACGAGCAGTACTTC. As protein: CASSWTGYEQYF.

The rearrangement uses TRBV30 and TRBJ2-3, with 10 positions matching TRBD1. This CDR3 region has 15 residues. V gave up 8 bases and J gave up 2 bases; unmatched junction bases: 10. In germline, CDR1 is GTSNPN, CDR2 SVGIG (reference sequence). CDR3 DNA: TGTGCCCGATTGGGGACAGGGGACCTCACAGATACGCAGTATTTT. This encodes CARLGTGDLTDTQYF.

The chain is built from TRBV2 and TRBJ1-5; D remains ambiguous. Looked up from germline, CDR1 is SNHLY and CDR2 is FYNNEI. V shed 7 bases and J shed 4 bases, with 11 bases lying between them. CDR3 size: 13 residues. The CDR3 sequence: CASKWQRNQPQHF. The CDR3 bases are TGTGCCAGCAAATGGCAGAGAAATCAGCCCCAGCATTTT.

This clone is a singleton in its sample. The rearrangement joins TRBV5-4 to TRBJ2-1, with D uncertain. The germline CDR1 and CDR2 sequences are SGHNT and YYREEE (reference sequence). V was pared by 4 bases and J by 7 bases, with 9 bases between. The CDR3 has 12 amino acids. The DNA for the CDR3 is TGTGCCAGCAGCCCAGATAGTAATGAGCAGTTCTTC. It is translated as CASSPDSNEQFF.